These T cell receptor beta chains were read from a single sample in a study of blood T cell repertoires in COVID-19. Repertoires were generated with immunoSEQ multiplex PCR, while TCRdb's copy carries only in-frame clones and drops some. The sample consists of some 54,000 clones, nearly 90% of them appearing once. The specimen was peripheral blood. These receptors all come from a man at least 80 years old with active or convalescent COVID-19. CDR3s include the opening cysteine and the closing phenylalanine or tryptophan. A D gene is named only where the DNA matches it firmly. Part of the rows lack a size; the others show once, few, many or a class for expanded clones.

clone size | D gene | J gene | V gene | CDR3 DNA | CDR3 protein
once | TRBD1 | TRBJ1-6 | TRBV7-8 | TGTGCCAGCAGCACAGGGGGCAATTCACCCCTCCACTTT | CASSTGGNSPLHF
- | - | TRBJ1-1 | TRBV18 | TGTGCCAGCTCACCCGGACAGAACACTGAAGCTTTCTTT | CASSPGQNTEAFF
- | TRBD1 | TRBJ1-5 | TRBV28 | TGTGCCAGCAGCCCCGGGACAGGGGCTAGCCAGCCCCAGCATTTT | CASSPGTGASQPQHF
- | TRBD1 | TRBJ2-3 | TRBV6-6 | TGTGCCAGCAGCCATCGGACAGGGTATATAGATACGCAGTATTTT | CASSHRTGYIDTQYF
- | - | TRBJ2-2 | TRBV10-1 | TGCGCCAGCGGCCCTGACAGCCGGCCGAACACCGGGGAGCTGTTTTTT | CASGPDSRPNTGELFF
- | - | TRBJ2-5 | TRBV5-6 | TGTGCCAGCAGCTTGGTCCTAGCTCCACAAGAGACCCAGTACTTC | CASSLVLAPQETQYF
- | TRBD1 | TRBJ2-1 | TRBV2 | TGTGCCACCCTACGGGACAGGGACGCTGAGCAGTTCTTC | CATLRDRDAEQFF
- | - | TRBJ1-2 | TRBV6-2/TRBV6-3 | TGTGCCAGCAGTTACGGTGTCACAACGGGAGGCTACACCTTC | CASSYGVTTGGYTF
- | TRBD2 | TRBJ2-5 | TRBV5-4 | TGTGCCAGCAGTCCTCAAGGAGCGGGGGGCTCGCAAGAGACCCAGTACTTC | CASSPQGAGGSQETQYF
- | TRBD1 | TRBJ1-1 | TRBV7-8 | TGTGCCAGCAGCGCCGGACAGGAGAACACTGAAGCTTTCTTT | CASSAGQENTEAFF
few | TRBD1 | TRBJ1-4 | TRBV4-1 | TGCGCCAGCAGCCAGCCGACAGGGTCGAGAGAAAAACTGTTTTTT | CASSQPTGSREKLFF
- | TRBD1 | TRBJ1-2 | TRBV4-3 | TGCGCCAGCAGCCAAGATCTGGGGGCAGGGGGCCACTATGGCTACACCTTC | CASSQDLGAGGHYGYTF
- | TRBD1 | TRBJ2-3 | TRBV30 | TGTGCCTGGAGTCCGACAGACAGGGGTTACACAGATACGCAGTATTTT | CAWSPTDRGYTDTQYF
- | - | TRBJ1-1 | TRBV4-1 | TGCGCCAGCAGCCAAGATAGCAGGGGCGCTGAAGCTTTCTTT | CASSQDSRGAEAFF
- | - | TRBJ1-3 | TRBV6-2/TRBV6-3 | TGTGCCAGCAGCAATACCGCGATAACCATATATTTT | CASSNTAITIYF
- | - | TRBJ1-1 | TRBV12-5 | TGTGCTAGTGGTTTGGAACAGGCCGGGGAAGCTTTCTTT | CASGLEQAGEAFF
- | - | TRBJ1-2 | TRBV5-8 | TGTGCCAGCAGCTTGGGCCGGGCCCAGGGCTATGGCTACACCTTC | CASSLGRAQGYGYTF
- | - | TRBJ2-7 | TRBV4-3 | TGCGCCAGCAGCCAGCTCGGACTGCCCCCCTACGAGCAGTACTTC | CASSQLGLPPYEQYF
- | - | TRBJ2-1 | TRBV11-2 | TGTGCCAGCAGCTTAAATCCGAGCGTAAATGAGCAGTTCTTC | CASSLNPSVNEQFF
- | - | TRBJ2-1 | TRBV2 | TGTGCCAGCAGTTACTTAGGGGTAGGCACCTACAATGAGCAGTTCTTC | CASSYLGVGTYNEQFF
- | TRBD2 | TRBJ2-7 | TRBV11-2 | TGTGCCAGCAGCTTAGGCAGGGAGGGCTACGAGCAGTACTTC | CASSLGREGYEQYF
- | TRBD2 | TRBJ2-7 | TRBV7-9 | TGTGCCAGCAGCCCGCGGGGGGGGATCTACGAGCAGTACTTC | CASSPRGGIYEQYF
- | TRBD1 | TRBJ1-1 | TRBV19 | TGTGCCAGTATGAGGGACAGCCTCACTGAAGCTTTCTTT | CASMRDSLTEAFF
once | TRBD1 | TRBJ2-1 | TRBV29-1 | TGCAGCGCCCGACAGGGGAGCTCCTACAATGAGCAGTTCTTC | CSARQGSSYNEQFF
- | - | TRBJ1-1 | TRBV7-9 | TGTGCCAGCAGCTTGGACATACTGAACACTGAAGCTTTCTTT | CASSLDILNTEAFF
- | - | TRBJ2-7 | TRBV2 | TGTGCCAGCAGTGATCCCCTAGCGAGGGGCTACGAGCAGTACTTC | CASSDPLARGYEQYF
- | - | TRBJ1-5 | TRBV12-3/TRBV12-4 | TGTGCCAGCAGTCCTACACAGGATCAGCCCCAGCATTTT | CASSPTQDQPQHF
- | - | TRBJ1-1 | TRBV5-1 | TGCGCCAGCAGCTTGGATCGGAACACTGAAGCTTTCTTT | CASSLDRNTEAFF
- | - | TRBJ1-2 | TRBV5-8 | TGTGCCAGCAGCTTGATAATAATACGGGACTATGGCTACACCTTC | CASSLIIIRDYGYTF
- | - | TRBJ2-7 | TRBV28 | TGTGCCAGCAGTTTCCGGTGGGAGCAGTACTTC | CASSFRWEQYF
- | TRBD1 | TRBJ1-2 | TRBV19 | TGTGCCAGTAGTACTGGGGACAGGGGGCGCGGCTACACCTTC | CASSTGDRGRGYTF
- | - | TRBJ2-1 | TRBV27 | TGTGCCAGCAGTTCGGCAGGGTCTATGGATGAGCAGTTCTTC | CASSSAGSMDEQFF
- | - | TRBJ1-2 | TRBV18 | TGTGCCAGCTCACCACCTGCGGAGGGAGAGACCTTC | CASSPPAEGETF
- | TRBD1 | TRBJ2-6 | TRBV28 | TGTGCCAGCAGTTTCAACAGGGGGGCTGGGGCCAACGTCCTGACTTTC | CASSFNRGAGANVLTF
- | TRBD1 | TRBJ1-3 | TRBV18 | TGTGCCAGCTCACCAAGGGGGCCGACCTCTGGAAACACCATATATTTT | CASSPRGPTSGNTIYF
- | - | TRBJ1-5 | TRBV2 | TGTGCCAGCAGTGAAGGAAAAGGGGGAGGGGGCAATCAGCCCCAGCATTTT | CASSEGKGGGGNQPQHF
- | - | TRBJ2-1 | TRBV7-6 | TGTGCCAGCAGCACGGGACTTGTTAGTTACAATGAGCAGTTCTTC | CASSTGLVSYNEQFF
- | - | TRBJ2-2 | TRBV5-5 | TGTGCCAGCAGCTTGGCTATAGACACCGGGGAGCTGTTTTTT | CASSLAIDTGELFF
few | - | TRBJ2-7 | TRBV4-3 | TGCGCCAGCAGCCAGGGGCAGATGTGGTCCGAGCAGTACTTC | CASSQGQMWSEQYF
- | - | TRBJ1-2 | TRBV7-2 | TGTGCCAGCAGCTGGGGGGGGCCAGGGGAAGGCTATGGCTACACCTTC | CASSWGGPGEGYGYTF
- | - | TRBJ2-7 | TRBV24-1 | TGTGCCACCCGTGGTGGGCAGGGGACCTACGAGCAGTACTTC | CATRGGQGTYEQYF
- | TRBD2 | TRBJ2-5 | TRBV7-2 | TGTGCCAGCAGCTTAGGGTACCAGCGGGGACAAGAGACCCAGTACTTC | CASSLGYQRGQETQYF
- | - | TRBJ2-1 | TRBV21-1 | TGTGCCAGCAGCAAAGTCAAACAGGGCTACAATGAGCAGTTCTTC | CASSKVKQGYNEQFF
- | TRBD1 | TRBJ2-7 | TRBV7-2 | TGTGCCAGCAGCTTGCAGGGGGCTTTACACGAGCAGTACTTC | CASSLQGALHEQYF
once | TRBD2 | TRBJ2-4 | TRBV4-2 | TGTGCCAGCTCTAGTGCTAGCGGGAGAGAGGGGGGGCTAGCCAAAAACATTCAGTACTTC | CASSSASGREGGLAKNIQYF
- | TRBD1 | TRBJ2-7 | TRBV27 | TGTGCCAGCAGTCTACAGGGGCATAGCGAGCAGTACTTC | CASSLQGHSEQYF
- | - | TRBJ1-6 | TRBV13 | TGTGCCAGCAGCATGGGCCTAAGCCTGAGCTCCTATAATTCACCCCTCCACTTT | CASSMGLSLSSYNSPLHF
- | TRBD2 | TRBJ2-3 | TRBV19 | TGTGCCAGTAGTATCGGACTAGCGGGGGAAGATACGCAGTATTTT | CASSIGLAGEDTQYF
once | TRBD1 | TRBJ1-1 | TRBV9 | TGTGCCAGCAGCGTAGGGGCGGGACAGGTTGAAGCTTTCTTT | CASSVGAGQVEAFF
few | - | TRBJ1-1 | TRBV19 | TGTGCCAGTCAGATAAAACCGAACACTGAAGCTTTCTTT | CASQIKPNTEAFF
- | TRBD2 | TRBJ2-7 | TRBV10-2 | TGCGCCAGCAGGGGGCTAGCGGGAGGGCGGTACGAGCAGTACTTC | CASRGLAGGRYEQYF
- | TRBD2 | TRBJ2-1 | TRBV19 | TGTGCCAGTAGTCCTAGGACTAGCGGGGCGGGCTACAATGAGCAGTTCTTC | CASSPRTSGAGYNEQFF
- | TRBD2 | TRBJ2-3 | TRBV18 | TGTGCCAGCACCCGAATAGCGGGGGGCCCAGATACGCAGTATTTT | CASTRIAGGPDTQYF
- | - | TRBJ2-2 | TRBV4-3 | TGCGCCAGCAGCCCTAGGGGAGGAGGGACCGGGGAGCTGTTTTTT | CASSPRGGGTGELFF
- | TRBD1 | TRBJ1-2 | TRBV19 | TGTGCCAGTAGTCCTCAGGGGGCCCCGGGCTACACCTTC | CASSPQGAPGYTF
- | - | TRBJ1-2 | TRBV5-4 | TGTGCCAGCAGCTTGGGATATAGGGGCGCGAACTATGGCTACACCTTC | CASSLGYRGANYGYTF
- | TRBD1 | TRBJ2-5 | TRBV9 | TGTGCCAGCAGCGTACAGGGGGCCCGCCAAGAGACCCAGTACTTC | CASSVQGARQETQYF
- | - | TRBJ2-6 | TRBV30 | TGTGCCTGGCGACGGGGGAGAACTCGGCCTGGGGCCAACGTCCTGACTTTC | CAWRRGRTRPGANVLTF